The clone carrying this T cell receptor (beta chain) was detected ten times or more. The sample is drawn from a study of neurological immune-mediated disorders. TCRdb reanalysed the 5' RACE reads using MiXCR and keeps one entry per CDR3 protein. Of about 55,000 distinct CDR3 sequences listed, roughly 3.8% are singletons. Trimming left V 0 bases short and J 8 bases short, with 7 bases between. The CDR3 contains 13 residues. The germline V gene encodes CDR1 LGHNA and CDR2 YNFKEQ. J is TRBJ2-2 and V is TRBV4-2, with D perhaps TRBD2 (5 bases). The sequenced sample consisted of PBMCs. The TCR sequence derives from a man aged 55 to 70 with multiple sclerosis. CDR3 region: CASSQDRRGELFF. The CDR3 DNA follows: TGTGCCAGCAGCCAAGATCGGAGGGGGGAGCTGTTTTTT.